Presented here are 24 T cell receptor beta chains from one specimen sequenced in a study of T cell changes during pregnancy in multiple sclerosis. Sequencing used immunoSEQ multiplex PCR; TCRdb keeps in-frame clones, though not all of them. The table records some 26,000 clones, approximately 91% of them present only once. This material consisted of CD4+ T cells from peripheral blood mononuclear cells, taken in the first trimester of pregnancy. These receptors came from a female donor in good health, enrolled as a control in a pregnancy study.

The chain combines TRBV4-2 with TRBJ2-7; 7 bases align to TRBD1. Per the germline V gene, CDR1 is LGHNA and CDR2 is YNFKEQ. There are 16 residues in the CDR3. J lost 0 bases, V lost 3 bases, and 8 bases had no gene match. Written as DNA, the CDR3 is TGTGCCAGCAGCCACAAAACAGGGGACAGCTCCTACGAGCAGTACTTC. This gives the protein CASSHKTGDSSYEQYF.

V usage is TRBV4-1 and J usage is TRBJ2-7; TRBD1 matches 7 bases. V lost 4 bases and J lost 7; bases outside the gene matches: 16. The CDR3 is made up of 16 amino acids. Germline values: CDR1 MGHRA, CDR2 YSYEKL. CDR3 amino acids: CASSLFMGTAVSEQYF. The CDR3 DNA sequence: TGCGCCAGCAGCCTATTTATGGGGACAGCCGTGAGTGAGCAGTACTTC.

In this sample, this clone turned up once. The gene calls are TRBV27 and TRBJ1-1; a possible D gene is TRBD1 (6 bases). CDR1 and CDR2 from the germline V gene are MNHEY and SMNVEV (reference sequence). The CDR3 spans 16 residues. The V end was cut by 4 bases, the J end by 5 bases, with 20 bases between. CDR3 bases: TGTGCCAGCAGTTCCTACTTCACACAGGGATGGACTGAAGCTTTCTTT. It yields the protein CASSSYFTQGWTEAFF.

The chain combines TRBV2 with TRBJ1-6; TRBD1 might be the D (6 bases). Germline V lookup: CDR1 SNHLY, CDR2 FYNNEI. V was shortened by 8 bases and J by 5 bases, with 16 bases between the two germline ends. The CDR3 length is 15 residues. Written as DNA, the CDR3 is TGTGCCAGCTTGAGGTGGGGGCCGGATAATTCACCCCTCCACTTT. Its translation is CASLRWGPDNSPLHF. Drawing the rest from reference TRBV2 and TRBJ1-6, the complete variable domain is EPEVTQTPSHQVTQMGQEVILRCVPISNHLYFYWYRQILGQKVEFLVSFYNNEISEKSEIFDDQFSVERPDGSNFTLKIRSTKLEDSAMYFCASLRWGPDNSPLHFGNGTRLTVT.

The chain uses TRBV9 and TRBJ2-5, with 9 bases aligning to TRBD2. The V gene end was trimmed by 0 bases and the J gene end by 1 base; junction bases not matched to a gene: 4. The V gene's germline CDR1 is SGDLS and CDR2 YYNGEE. The CDR3 is 16 amino acids. The CDR3 is CASSVAPSGTQETQYF. CDR3 bases: TGTGCCAGCAGCGTAGCGCCTAGCGGGACCCAAGAGACCCAGTACTTC.

V and J are TRBV30 and TRBJ2-2; D gene ambiguous. There are 17 residues in the CDR3. The germline CDR1 and CDR2 sequences are GTSNPN and SVGIG (reference sequence). The V and J ends lost 0 bases and 7 bases respectively, with 21 bases between them. The CDR3 nucleotides are TGTGCCTGGAGTGTGTCGCTTACCCCCCTGTTGAGCGGGGAGCTGTTTTTT. Amino acid sequence: CAWSVSLTPLLSGELFF.

V is TRBV7-8 and J is TRBJ2-4, with TRBD2 as a possible D gene (5 bases). Deletions cut 4 bases from V and 4 bases from J, with 14 bases between. The CDR3 has 15 amino acids. Germline loops: CDR1 SGHVS, CDR2 FQNEAQ. CDR3 coding DNA: TGTGCCAGCAGCTCCCAGGCGGGCGGGAAAAACATTCAGTACTTC. Translation gives CASSSQAGGKNIQYF.

The genes are TRBV6-4 and TRBJ1-1; no clear D gene. The CDR3 loop spans 13 amino acids. Germline CDR1 reads MRHNA; CDR2 reads SNTAGT. The ends were cut back, 6 bases at V and 1 base at J, with 9 bases in the middle. The CDR3 is CASRAGENTEAFF. CDR3 bases: TGTGCCAGCAGGGCCGGAGAGAACACTGAAGCTTTCTTT.

The J gene is TRBJ1-2, the V gene TRBV6-5, with TRBD1 as a possible D gene (6 bases). Trimming left V 5 bases short and J 4 bases short, with 14 bases between. The CDR3 length is 14 residues. The germline gives CDR1 MNHEY, CDR2 SVGAGI. The CDR3 region has the DNA TGTGCCAGCAGTGCCGGACAGCGAACCTATGGCTACACCTTC. This codes for CASSAGQRTYGYTF.

The gene calls are TRBV6-5 and TRBJ2-4, with TRBD1 matching over 8 bases. From germline, CDR1 is MNHEY and CDR2 SVGAGI. The trim removed 8 bases at V and 0 bases at J, leaving 6 bases unmatched. The CDR3 is 15 amino acids. CDR3 DNA: TGTGCCAGCCGGACCGGGACAGGAGCCAAAAACATTCAGTACTTC. This sequence encodes CASRTGTGAKNIQYF.

V gene TRBV7-9 combines with J gene TRBJ2-7; TRBD2 agrees at 8 bases. The J segment lost 4 bases and the V segment lost 5 bases, leaving 7 bases of the junction unmatched. Germline-derived CDR1 and CDR2 are SEHNR and FQNEAQ (reference sequence). The CDR3 runs 14 residues. CDR3 region: CASSSTSGTYEQYF. For the CDR3, the DNA is TGTGCCAGCAGCAGTACTAGCGGAACGTACGAGCAGTACTTC.

This clone is a singleton in its sample. The J gene is TRBJ2-3, the V gene TRBV7-2; 9 nucleotides match TRBD2. V lost 9 bases to trimming and J lost 0 bases; unmatched junction nucleotides: 7. Germline lookup yields CDR1 SGHTA and CDR2 FQGNSA. This CDR3 has 15 amino acids. The CDR3 here is CASSSGVTSTDTQYF. The CDR3 DNA reads TGTGCCAGTTCTAGCGGGGTGACTAGCACAGATACGCAGTATTTT.

V is TRBV27 and J is TRBJ2-1; D gene unclear. Trimming removed 11 bases at V and 5 bases at J, with 16 bases between. Germline V lookup: CDR1 MNHEY, CDR2 SMNVEV (reference sequence). There are 13 residues in the CDR3. This CDR3 is CAASKIPDNEQFF. The CDR3, as DNA: TGTGCCGCCTCAAAAATCCCGGACAATGAGCAGTTCTTC.

The chain uses TRBV15 and TRBJ1-4, with D uncertain. The ends were cut back, 0 bases at V and 4 bases at J, with 6 bases in the middle. Germline CDR1 LNHNV, CDR2 YYDKDF (reference sequence). The CDR3 is made up of 14 amino acids. The CDR3 loop reads CATSRDGYNEKLFF. The CDR3 DNA sequence: TGTGCCACCAGCAGAGACGGTTATAATGAAAAACTGTTTTTT.

The chain uses TRBV6-1 and TRBJ1-3, with a weak D call TRBD1 (5 bases). Trimming left V 5 bases short and J 4 bases short, with 12 bases between. Germline V gene lookup returns CDR1 MNHNS and CDR2 SASEGT. The CDR3 sequence is 14 residues long. This CDR3 reads CASSIGQGGNTIYF. The CDR3 DNA is TGTGCCAGCAGTATCGGGCAGGGCGGAAACACCATATATTTT.

The gene calls are TRBV18 and TRBJ1-2; D may be TRBD1 (5 bases). The V end was cut by 3 bases, the J end by 4 bases, with 15 bases between. Germline loops: CDR1 KGHSH, CDR2 LQKENI. This CDR3 has 15 amino acids. The chain's CDR3 is CASSPETRAAYGYTF. CDR3 bases: TGTGCCAGCTCACCGGAGACCAGGGCGGCCTATGGCTACACCTTC.

V is TRBV7-2 and J is TRBJ1-1, with unresolved D. The CDR3 length is 14 residues. V lost 1 base and J lost 1, with 7 bases in between. Looked up from germline, CDR1 is SGHTA and CDR2 is FQGNSA. Written as DNA, the CDR3 is TGTGCCAGCAGCTTAGGAGGGTCGAACACTGAAGCTTTCTTT. Protein: CASSLGGSNTEAFF.

This sequence joins TRBV27 and TRBJ1-6, with 8 bases that match TRBD1. CDR1 is MNHEY and CDR2 is SMNVEV in the germline V gene (reference sequence). This CDR3 region has 18 residues. The trim removed 5 bases at V and 0 bases at J, leaving 9 bases unmatched. Here the CDR3 reads CASSPRTGRSSYNSPLHF. DNA for the CDR3: TGTGCCAGCAGTCCTCGGACAGGGAGAAGCTCCTATAATTCACCCCTCCACTTT.

V is TRBV4-2 and J is TRBJ1-2; 7 bases align to TRBD1. CDR3 length: 13 residues. After removal of 4 bases from V and 6 bases from J, the junction contained 5 bases not matched to a gene. Germline assignment: CDR1 LGHNA and CDR2 YNFKEQ. The CDR3 is CASSRDREDGYTF. The CDR3 DNA is TGTGCCAGCAGCCGAGACAGGGAGGATGGCTACACCTTC.

The chain combines TRBV5-4 with TRBJ1-2; 8 bases line up with TRBD1. The CDR3 runs 13 residues. Trimming cost V 3 bases and J 4 bases; bases outside gene matches: 2. The germline gives CDR1 SGHNT, CDR2 YYREEE (reference sequence). CDR3 residues: CASSSGQVYGYTF. CDR3 DNA: TGTGCCAGCAGCTCGGGACAGGTCTATGGCTACACCTTC.

The chain has TRBV18 and TRBJ1-1; 7 bases align to TRBD1. CDR3 length equals 15 residues. The V gene end was trimmed by 0 bases and the J gene end by 3 bases; junction bases not matched to a gene: 4. Per germline, CDR1 KGHSH and CDR2 LQKENI. The CDR3 DNA reads TGTGCCAGCTCACCACCGTCGCAGGGGGACACTGAAGCTTTCTTT. Protein: CASSPPSQGDTEAFF.

This clone was seen a single time. The V and J genes are TRBV7-9 and TRBJ2-1; D unclear. The V gene lost 5 bases and the J gene lost 9 bases, with 5 bases spanning the gap. From germline, CDR1 is SEHNR and CDR2 FQNEAQ (reference sequence). This CDR3 is 10 amino acids long. The CDR3 loop is CASSVSEQFF. The CDR3 bases are TGTGCCAGCAGCGTCAGTGAGCAGTTCTTC.

The V and J genes are TRBV28 and TRBJ2-1; D is unclear. The CDR3 loop spans 17 amino acids. The germline V and J ends were trimmed by 4 bases and 2 bases, with 18 bases remaining between them. Germline CDR1 is MDHEN and CDR2 is SYDVKM. As DNA, the CDR3 is TGTGCCAGCAGTTCCCCTTCGAGCGCGAGCCCCTACAATGAGCAGTTCTTC. This translates into CASSSPSSASPYNEQFF.

This sequence joins TRBV7-2 and TRBJ2-5; D not certain. V shed 3 bases and J shed 3 bases, with 14 bases lying between them. Germline CDR1 SGHTA, CDR2 FQGNSA. The CDR3 has 15 residues. The CDR3 DNA sequence: TGTGCCAGCAGCTTTAATGGTCTAGGCGAAGAGACCCAGTACTTC. Translation gives CASSFNGLGEETQYF.